This T cell receptor (beta chain) is drawn from a study of blood T cell repertoires in COVID-19. Study overall: Collection of acute and convalescent COVID-19 samples took place in the United States, Italy and Spain. Nucleic acid was either cDNA or gDNA, and it came from T cells, B-cell-depleted T cells, or PBMCs.

Ages ranged from 18 to 89 years, with residence in 20 to 30 US areas. Symptom resolution, clearance, or two negative PCRs marked the recovered donors of Cohort 3. The V end lost 2 bases, the J end lost 7 bases, and 14 bases lay between the germline ends. The CDR3 runs 14 residues. Germline assignment: CDR1 MNHEY and CDR2 SMNVEV (reference sequence). Measured with immunoSEQ multiplex PCR; TCRdb has only the in-frame clones, and not every one. The sample holds around 58,000 clones, 88% seen once. Sequencing used PBMCs or T cells enriched from blood (not recorded which). This clonotype was sampled from a woman in her 40s who had recovered from COVID-19. V and J are TRBV27 and TRBJ1-2, with a weak D call TRBD1 (5 bases). Written as DNA, the CDR3 is TGTGCCAGCAGTTTAATCGCAGGGTCGAGTGGCTACACCTTC. Translation: CASSLIAGSSGYTF.